This T cell receptor beta chain appears in the sequencing data of a study of patients and donors after allogeneic stem cell transplantation. From the RT-PCR reads, TCRdb called clonotypes with MiXCR, one entry per CDR3 protein. The sample lists about 960,000 distinct CDR3 sequences, 15% to 20% occurring once. This clonotype was seen a handful of times. At one of its ends the junction is not consistent with the germline gene, which may arise from a read error. Germline CDR1 is MNHEY and CDR2 is SVGAGI. CDR3 length: 17 amino acids. Sequenced material: blood, either unsorted or a sorted T cell fraction (not recorded which). The receptor comes from a human donor who was either an allogeneic HSCT recipient or a stem cell or donor lymphocyte infusion donor (not recorded which). It is not recorded whose cells these are; they may come from a transplant donor. The rearrangement links TRBV6-5 to TRBJ2-1; 9 bases map to TRBD2. The CDR3 sequence is CASSYSTPRGSGSWEFF. CDR3 nucleotides: TGTGCCAGCAGCTACTCGACCCCAAGGGGTAGCGGGAGTTGGGAGTTCTTC.